The 28 T cell receptor beta chains reported below all come from one sample, sequenced in a study of T-cell reconstitution after alpha-beta-depleted transplantation in children. The TCRbeta library was prepared with unique molecular identifiers. TCRdb re-called the PCR reads through MiXCR, storing one row per CDR3 protein. This sample carries some 80,000 distinct CDR3 sequences, approximately 18% of them seen once, and the ten largest clones take 51%. Sample: PBMCs, mostly from graft donor cells, taken 360 days after TCRalphabeta/CD19-depleted stem cell transplant. The receptors were sampled from a male patient between 2 and 10 years old who had a stem cell transplant for acute lymphoblastic leukemia, so the T cells may come from the graft donor.

This clonotype was observed a few times. The CDR3, as DNA: TGCAGTGCTAGACTGAACACAGATACGCAGTATTTT. Translating gives CSARLNTDTQYF. The gene calls are TRBV20-1 and TRBJ2-3; D is unresolved. This CDR3 contains 12 residues. V was shortened by 2 bases and J by 2 bases, with 5 bases between the two germline ends. CDR1 is DFQATT and CDR2 is SNEGSKA in the germline V gene (reference sequence).

This sequence joins TRBV20-1 and TRBJ2-2; possibly TRBD2 for D (5 bases). CDR3 size: 13 residues. The ends were cut back, 3 bases at V and 4 bases at J, with 9 bases in the middle. The V gene's germline CDR1 is DFQATT and CDR2 SNEGSKA (reference sequence). CDR3 bases: TGCAGTGCTAGTGAGCGGATCACCGGGGAGCTGTTTTTT. Encoded protein: CSASERITGELFF.

This clonotype came up a few times. The rearrangement uses TRBV11-3 and TRBJ2-1; no reliable D call. This CDR3 has 11 amino acids. Germline V gives CDR1 SGHNT, CDR2 YENEEA. V was cut by 6 bases and J by 9 bases, with 9 bases left in between. The CDR3 nucleotides are TGTGCCAGCAGTCGCAAGGGTGAGCAGTTCTTC. Its translation: CASSRKGEQFF. Drawing the rest from reference TRBV11-3 and TRBJ2-1, the complete variable domain is EAGVVQSPRYKIIEKKQPVAFWCNPISGHNTLYWYLQNLGQGPELLIRYENEEAVDDSQLPKDRFSAERLKGVDSTLKIQPAELGDSAVYLCASSRKGEQFFGPGTRLTVL.

On this clonotype itself: The DNA is left out, because the CDR3 cannot be placed on it with certainty; the CDR3 is given as TCRdb lists it. J is TRBJ2-1 and V is TRBV7-5; TRBD1, the D gene given by the table, was not confirmed from the DNA. TRBV7-5 corresponds to a pseudogene. The CDR3 has 15 amino acids, counting both end residues. The CDR3 loop reads CISVSEAQGAREQFF.

This clonotype showed up just a few times. V usage is TRBV4-1 and J usage is TRBJ2-1, with a possible D match to TRBD1 (6 bases). V lost 5 bases and J 10 bases, leaving 12 bases between the germline ends. Germline-derived CDR1 and CDR2 are MGHRA and YSYEKL. This CDR3 is built from 12 residues. The CDR3 reads CASSKNREEQFF. The DNA of the CDR3 is TGCGCCAGCAGCAAAAACAGGGAAGAGCAGTTCTTC.

This sequence joins TRBV12-3 or TRBV12-4 and TRBJ2-7, with 9 bases aligning to TRBD1. The trim removed 6 bases at V and 2 bases at J, leaving 8 bases unmatched. This CDR3 comprises 15 residues. The CDR3 here is CASRPSGTGTYEQYF. The CDR3 nucleotides are TGTGCCAGCAGACCTTCCGGGACAGGGACCTACGAGCAGTACTTC.

Ten or more counts support this clonotype. The chain couples TRBV12-3 or TRBV12-4 to TRBJ2-4, with 10 bases that match TRBD1. The CDR3 totals 13 residues. The trim removed 6 bases at V and 7 bases at J, leaving 3 bases unmatched. This chain's CDR3 is CASSRDRGNIQYF. The CDR3 nucleotides read TGTGCCAGCAGCCGGGACAGGGGCAACATTCAGTACTTC.

This clonotype was seen more than once but under ten times. The rearrangement links TRBV11-2 to TRBJ2-5; the match to TRBD2 covers 8 bases. CDR3 length: 17 amino acids. V gave up 0 bases and J gave up 4 bases; unmatched junction bases: 10. The germline V gene has CDR1 SGHAT and CDR2 FQNNGV. CDR3 protein: CASSLERGVAGRETQYF. In DNA form, the CDR3 reads TGTGCCAGCAGCTTAGAGCGTGGAGTAGCGGGAAGAGAGACCCAGTACTTC.

This rearrangement joins TRBV5-1 to TRBJ2-7, with 8 bases lining up with TRBD2. CDR1 is SGHRS, CDR2 YFSETQ, per germline. The J segment lost 5 bases and the V segment lost 0 bases, leaving 7 bases of the junction unmatched. This CDR3 has 15 residues. This CDR3 reads CASSLADGRVDEQYF. In DNA, the CDR3 is TGCGCCAGCAGCTTGGCGGACGGGAGGGTGGACGAGCAGTACTTC. Supplemented by reference TRBV5-1 and TRBJ2-7, the full variable domain reads KAGVTQTPRYLIKTRGQQVTLSCSPISGHRSVSWYQQTPGQGLQFLFEYFSETQRNKGNFPGRFSGRQFSNSRSEMNVSTLELGDSALYLCASSLADGRVDEQYFGPGTRLTVT.

The J gene is TRBJ2-3, the V gene TRBV24-1; unclear D gene. Germline loops: CDR1 KGHDR, CDR2 SFDVKD. Trimming removed 12 bases at V and 2 bases at J, with 11 bases between. The length of the CDR3 is 12 residues. The CDR3 loop reads CASAGPTDTQYF. The CDR3 nucleotides read TGTGCCTCCGCAGGACCCACAGATACGCAGTATTTT.

The chain employs TRBV9 and TRBJ2-2; D gene ambiguous. Germline V lookup: CDR1 SGDLS, CDR2 YYNGEE. V was pared by 4 bases and J by 5 bases, with 12 bases between. The CDR3 loop spans 14 amino acids. CDR3 nucleotide sequence: TGTGCCAGCAGCCCTCGCCACGCTACCGGGGAGCTGTTTTTT. Translated: CASSPRHATGELFF.

V and J are TRBV5-5 and TRBJ2-5; weak D call: TRBD2 (5 bases). The CDR3 is 16 residues long. V gave up 0 bases and J gave up 4 bases, with 16 bases separating them. Germline CDR1 SGHKS, CDR2 YYEKEE (reference sequence). CDR3 DNA: TGTGCCAGCAGCTTGGCTAGGACTTGGGAAGGAGAGACCCAGTACTTC. Translated: CASSLARTWEGETQYF. Drawing the rest from reference TRBV5-5 and TRBJ2-5, the complete variable domain is DAGVTQSPTHLIKTRGQQVTLRCSPISGHKSVSWYQQVLGQGPQFIFQYYEKEERGRGNFPDRFSARQFPNYSSELNVNALLLGDSALYLCASSLARTWEGETQYFGPGTRLLVL.

This clonotype was counted only a few times. The chain employs TRBV5-1 and TRBJ2-5, with TRBD1 identical over 9 bases. V trimming: 3 bases; J trimming: 5 bases; junction bases outside the gene matches: 5. The CDR3 consists of 14 residues. Germline V gives CDR1 SGHRS, CDR2 YFSETQ. The CDR3 is CASSSQGAGETQYF. In DNA, the CDR3 is TGCGCCAGCAGCTCACAGGGGGCGGGGGAGACCCAGTACTTC.

The chain combines TRBV6-5 with TRBJ1-2; D gene uncertain. Germline V gene lookup returns CDR1 MNHEY and CDR2 SVGAGI. The V end was cut by 0 bases, the J end by 3 bases, with 8 bases between. The CDR3 extends over 14 amino acids. The CDR3 nucleotides are TGTGCCAGCAGTTACTCGATTGTAGACTATGGCTACACCTTC. Protein sequence: CASSYSIVDYGYTF.

This chain joins TRBV11-2 and TRBJ2-7; D may correspond to TRBD1 or TRBD2 (6 bases each). Trimming cost V 0 bases and J 2 bases, with 8 bases left between them. The CDR3 length is 14 residues. Germline loops: CDR1 SGHAT, CDR2 FQNNGV. The CDR3 DNA reads as TGTGCCAGCAGCTTAGATGGGGGGCCCTACGAGCAGTACTTC. Translating it yields CASSLDGGPYEQYF.

The chain combines TRBV29-1 with TRBJ2-1; TRBD2 matches at 10 bases. Germline V gene sequence: CDR1 SQVTM, CDR2 ANQGSEA. After removal of 7 bases from V and 4 bases from J, the junction contained 4 bases not matched to a gene. The CDR3 is 13 amino acids. This CDR3 is CSAPAGGYNEQFF. The CDR3 DNA reads TGCAGCGCCCCAGCGGGAGGGTACAATGAGCAGTTCTTC.

This clonotype has at least ten counts. The V gene is TRBV12-3 or TRBV12-4, the J gene TRBJ2-7; TRBD1 is a possible D gene (5 bases). The CDR3 spans 16 residues. The V end lost 3 bases, the J end lost 3 bases, and 18 bases lay between the germline ends. This CDR3 reads CASSLKGMGWGYEQYF. The DNA of the CDR3 is TGTGCCAGCAGTTTGAAGGGGATGGGTTGGGGCTACGAGCAGTACTTC.

This chain's CDR3 is CASRKDSTNTGELFF. The CDR3 nucleotides read TGTGCCAGCAGAAAGGACAGTACGAACACCGGGGAGCTGTTTTTT. The chain couples TRBV12-3 or TRBV12-4 to TRBJ2-2; D possibly corresponds to TRBD1 (6 bases). V was shortened by 6 bases and J by 0 bases, with 11 bases between the two germline ends. This CDR3 spans 15 amino acids.

In this sample, this clonotype turned up a few times. This sequence joins TRBV5-1 and TRBJ2-1; TRBD2 is a possible D gene (6 bases). The CDR3 totals 14 residues. CDR1 and CDR2 from the germline V gene are SGHRS and YFSETQ. The V end lost 5 bases, the J end lost 3 bases, and 12 bases lay between the germline ends. CDR3: CASSGLAVYNEQFF. CDR3 sequence (DNA): TGCGCCAGCAGTGGGTTAGCGGTCTACAATGAGCAGTTCTTC.

This clonotype was picked up a small number of times. This rearrangement joins TRBV7-9 to TRBJ2-7; 7 bases are shared with TRBD2. The CDR3 has 16 amino acids. CDR1 is SEHNR and CDR2 is FQNEAQ in the germline V gene (reference sequence). The trim removed 5 bases at V and 6 bases at J, leaving 16 bases unmatched. CDR3 DNA sequence: TGTGCCAGCAGCCCGATGGCGGCGGGAGAACCCATCGAGCAGTACTTC. Protein: CASSPMAAGEPIEQYF.

This clonotype appeared many times. The J gene is TRBJ2-7, the V gene TRBV18; D could derive from TRBD1 or TRBD2 (5 bases each). This CDR3 is built from 14 residues. Per germline, CDR1 KGHSH and CDR2 LQKENI. Trimming left V 3 bases short and J 4 bases short, with 13 bases between. The CDR3 bases are TGTGCCAGCTCACCGGGACCCCCCGGTTACGAGCAGTACTTC. Translated, it gives CASSPGPPGYEQYF.

This clonotype was seen only a few times. The V call is TRBV3-1, the J call TRBJ2-2, with D perhaps matching TRBD2 (6 bases). Germline assignment: CDR1 LGHDT and CDR2 YNNKEL (reference sequence). V shed 7 bases and J shed 6 bases, with 15 bases lying between them. CDR3 length equals 14 residues. As DNA, the CDR3 is TGTGCCAGCAACCCCCGGGGGTACTCCGGGGAGCTGTTTTTT. Translated, it gives CASNPRGYSGELFF.

This clonotype has a count of ten or more. The rearrangement links TRBV5-5 to TRBJ1-5, with no clear D. CDR3 length equals 13 residues. Trimming took off 4 bases at V and 1 base at J, with 6 bases between the two ends. Per germline, CDR1 SGHKS and CDR2 YYEKEE (reference sequence). CDR3 coding DNA: TGTGCCAGCAGCCACCGGAGCAATCAGCCCCAGCATTTT. It is translated as CASSHRSNQPQHF.

This clonotype has more than one count but fewer than ten. V gene TRBV12-3 or TRBV12-4 combines with J gene TRBJ1-5; D gene ambiguous. The CDR3 totals 12 residues. V was trimmed by 3 bases and J by 5 bases, leaving 5 bases between them. The DNA of the CDR3 is TGTGCCAGCAGTTTTGGGGATCAGCCCCAGCATTTT. Encoded protein: CASSFGDQPQHF.

The CDR3 coding sequence is TGCGCCAGCAGTGAGTCTTACCCGGGGGGTTTCACTGAAGCTTTCTTT. It is translated as CASSESYPGGFTEAFF. The rearrangement uses TRBV10-1 and TRBJ1-1; possibly TRBD1 for D (5 bases). CDR1 and CDR2 from the germline V gene are WNHNN and SYGVQD (reference sequence). The CDR3 is 16 residues long. The ends were cut back, 0 bases at V and 4 bases at J, with 15 bases in the middle.

The chain links TRBV11-3 to TRBJ2-5; tentative D call: TRBD2 (6 bases). Per germline, CDR1 SGHNT and CDR2 YENEEA. Between the trimmed V and J ends, which lost 1 base and 1 base, there was a span of 16 bases. The CDR3 contains 17 residues. CDR3 DNA sequence: TGTGCCAGCAGCTTAGGCGACTATCGACTAGTCCAAGAGACCCAGTACTTC. This sequence encodes CASSLGDYRLVQETQYF. Complete variable domain (other parts from reference TRBV11-3 and TRBJ2-5): EAGVVQSPRYKIIEKKQPVAFWCNPISGHNTLYWYLQNLGQGPELLIRYENEEAVDDSQLPKDRFSAERLKGVDSTLKIQPAELGDSAVYLCASSLGDYRLVQETQYFGPGTRLLVL.

This rearrangement joins TRBV3-1 to TRBJ2-3; no firm D call. Trimming removed 0 bases at V and 11 bases at J, with 18 bases between. The CDR3 extends over 15 amino acids. CDR1 and CDR2 (germline): LGHDT, YNNKEL (reference sequence). The CDR3 DNA reads TGTGCCAGCAGCCAAGAGGGAAGCCTCCACAGAGGGCAGTATTTT. Translating gives CASSQEGSLHRGQYF.

The gene calls are TRBV10-1 and TRBJ2-3; TRBD2 matches 8 bases. The germline V gene encodes CDR1 WNHNN and CDR2 SYGVQD (reference sequence). The CDR3 sequence is 13 residues long. Losses at the gene ends were 4 bases for V and 6 bases for J; bases not matched to a gene: 3. The CDR3 reads CASSVLAGDTQYF. The CDR3 bases are TGCGCCAGCAGTGTCCTAGCGGGCGATACGCAGTATTTT.